The T cell receptor beta chain under discussion was sequenced for a study of blood T cell repertoires in COVID-19. The CDR3 spans 14 residues. Germline lookup yields CDR1 SGHDN and CDR2 FVKESK. V dropped 1 base and J dropped 4 bases, with 11 bases sitting between them. The repertoire was sequenced with immunoSEQ multiplex PCR; TCRdb's copy has only in-frame clones and lacks some. The data contain about 170,000 clones, 86% of them seen just once; the ten biggest clones take up around 3.5%. This clone showed up just a few times. Material: peripheral blood. V and J are TRBV14 and TRBJ2-7, with a tentative D call TRBD2 (5 bases). The source of this sequence is a man in his 70s with acute or convalescent COVID-19. CDR3 region: CASSQVGLPYEQYF. Here the CDR3 DNA reads TGTGCCAGCAGCCAAGTCGGACTCCCTTACGAGCAGTACTTC.